The 20 T cell receptor beta chains below come from one sample, sequenced in a study of T cells after yellow fever vaccination. TCRdb analysed the 5' RACE reads with MiXCR anew, one entry per CDR3 protein. There are under 80,000 distinct CDR3 sequences in the sample; 6% to 7.5% occur only once, and approximately 34% lies in the top ten. Here the sequenced sample was CD8+ T cells sorted from PBMCs, taken 15 days after the yellow fever booster vaccination. These receptors came from a young man who received the YFV17D yellow fever vaccine.

This clonotype was picked up many times. This chain joins TRBV5-1 and TRBJ1-1; D not resolved. The germline gives CDR1 SGHRS, CDR2 YFSETQ. This CDR3 has 14 residues. Trimming removed 0 bases at V and 5 bases at J, with 11 bases between. CDR3 residues: CASSLEGFGTEAFF. Written as DNA, the CDR3 is TGCGCCAGCAGCTTGGAAGGGTTTGGAACTGAAGCTTTCTTT. The entire variable domain, with the rest obtained from reference TRBV5-1 and TRBJ1-1, is as follows: KAGVTQTPRYLIKTRGQQVTLSCSPISGHRSVSWYQQTPGQGLQFLFEYFSETQRNKGNFPGRFSGRQFSNSRSEMNVSTLELGDSALYLCASSLEGFGTEAFFGQGTRLTVV.

This clonotype was detected ten times or more. This chain joins TRBV7-9 and TRBJ2-5; D ambiguous. The CDR3 runs to 14 residues. The V and J ends lost 5 bases and 5 bases respectively, with 15 bases between them. The germline V gene encodes CDR1 SEHNR and CDR2 FQNEAQ (reference sequence). The CDR3 nucleotides are TGTGCCAGCAGCCCTACGTTGGCGATGGAGACCCAGTACTTC. This encodes CASSPTLAMETQYF.

This clonotype has just a few counts. The chain joins TRBV6-5 to TRBJ2-3, with 9 nucleotides matching TRBD2. The junction had 3 bases not matched to a gene; V was cut back by 4 bases and J by 1 base. The germline V gene encodes CDR1 MNHEY and CDR2 SVGAGI. There are 15 residues in the CDR3. The CDR3 DNA is TGTGCCAGCAGTTTACCTAGCGGGGGCACAGATACGCAGTATTTT. This gives the protein CASSLPSGGTDTQYF.

Only a few counts were recorded for this clonotype. The CDR3 spells CASSLGLAGVDEQFF. Written as DNA, the CDR3 is TGCGCCAGCAGCCTTGGACTAGCGGGAGTCGATGAGCAGTTCTTC. This chain links TRBV4-3 with TRBJ2-1, with TRBD2 matching 13 bases. The CDR3 consists of 15 residues. The germline CDR1 and CDR2 sequences are LGHNA and YSLEER. The J segment lost 8 bases and the V segment lost 4 bases, leaving 5 bases of the junction unmatched.

There are many counts of this clonotype. CDR3 in DNA: TGTGCCAGCAGCACCCAAGAAGCTTTCTTT. This translates into CASSTQEAFF. V gene TRBV7-2 combines with J gene TRBJ1-1, with unresolved D. Trimming shortened V by 5 bases and J by 8 bases, and 6 bases separated the two germline ends. Per germline, CDR1 SGHTA and CDR2 FQGNSA. The CDR3 spans 10 residues.

There are many counts of this clonotype. The rearrangement joins TRBV28 to TRBJ1-4; no clear D. Germline V gene data show CDR1 as MDHEN and CDR2 as SYDVKM. The CDR3 contains 14 residues. The V end was cut by 6 bases, the J end by 4 bases, with 12 bases between. The CDR3 region has the DNA TGTGCCAGCAGGGACCTCACCTTTAATGAAAAACTGTTTTTT. It translates to CASRDLTFNEKLFF.

This clonotype occurred many times. V and J are TRBV6-5 and TRBJ1-5; the D is unclear. The CDR3 runs 14 residues. Deletions cut 4 bases from V and 2 bases from J, with 9 bases between. Germline CDR1 and CDR2: MNHEY and SVGAGI. CDR3 in amino acids: CASSSGQGNQPQHF. CDR3 sequence (DNA): TGTGCCAGCAGTTCTGGGCAGGGCAATCAGCCCCAGCATTTT.

The V gene is TRBV3-1, the J gene TRBJ1-5, with no clear D. Germline assignment: CDR1 LGHDT and CDR2 YNNKEL (reference sequence). The CDR3 covers 15 residues. V gave up 11 bases and J gave up 0 bases, with 17 bases separating them. In DNA, the CDR3 is TGTGCCTGCTCCCAAGGAGGGTATAGCAATCAGCCCCAGCATTTT. Translation: CACSQGGYSNQPQHF.

This clonotype was observed at least ten times. The rearrangement joins TRBV4-1 to TRBJ2-1, with a possible D match to TRBD2 (6 bases). Deletions cut 4 bases from V and 3 bases from J, with 7 bases between. The CDR3 has 13 residues. The germline CDR1 and CDR2 sequences are MGHRA and YSYEKL. The CDR3 protein is CASSLRDYNEQFF. The CDR3 DNA sequence: TGCGCCAGCAGCCTGCGGGACTACAATGAGCAGTTCTTC.

The sample holds a few counts of this clonotype. The gene calls are TRBV6-2 or TRBV6-3 and TRBJ2-3; 13 positions agree with TRBD2. The CDR3 consists of 15 residues. Germline loops: CDR1 MNHEY, CDR2 SVGEGT. The junction had 4 bases not matched to a gene; V was cut back by 4 bases and J by 6 bases. The CDR3 loop reads CASSFTSGREDTQYF. The CDR3 bases are TGTGCCAGCAGTTTTACTAGCGGGAGGGAGGATACGCAGTATTTT.

J is TRBJ2-1 and V is TRBV11-2, with D tentatively TRBD2 (7 bases). Germline assignment: CDR1 SGHAT and CDR2 FQNNGV. This CDR3 comprises 16 residues. The germline V and J ends were trimmed by 5 bases and 2 bases, with 16 bases remaining between them. The CDR3 bases are TGTGCCAGCAGCCCCGCCGGGGGGCGAGCCTACAATGAGCAGTTCTTC. Translation gives CASSPAGGRAYNEQFF.

This clonotype has a count of ten or more. The chain has TRBV4-3 and TRBJ1-1; possible D gene TRBD1, 6 bases. This CDR3 has 18 residues. Germline loops: CDR1 LGHNA, CDR2 YSLEER. V was pared by 0 bases and J by 4 bases, with 21 bases between. The CDR3 region is CASSQEDQGLVYSTEAFF. As DNA, the CDR3 is TGCGCCAGCAGCCAAGAGGACCAGGGGCTGGTTTATAGCACTGAAGCTTTCTTT.

This clonotype was recorded at least ten times. The chain links TRBV12-3 or TRBV12-4 to TRBJ2-6; D is ambiguous. CDR3 size: 13 residues. V shed 4 bases and J shed 3 bases, with 4 bases lying between them. The CDR3 DNA reads as TGTGCCAGCAGTTGGGGTGGGGCCAACGTCCTGACTTTC. Protein product: CASSWGGANVLTF.

This clonotype was seen repeatedly, ten times or more. The chain couples TRBV7-9 to TRBJ2-7; 8 bases are shared with TRBD1. With 5 bases clipped from V and 5 bases from J, the junction kept 17 bases outside the gene matches. Germline-derived CDR1 and CDR2 are SEHNR and FQNEAQ (reference sequence). The CDR3 covers 17 residues. The CDR3 nucleotides are TGTGCCAGCAGCCAAGGACAGGGAATGTTCCTTGGGGACGAGCAGTACTTC. This encodes CASSQGQGMFLGDEQYF. The full variable domain, rest sourced from reference TRBV7-9 and TRBJ2-7, is DTGVSQNPRHKITKRGQNVTFRCDPISEHNRLYWYRQTLGQGPEFLTYFQNEAQLEKSRLLSDRFSAERPKGSFSTLEIQRTEQGDSAMYLCASSQGQGMFLGDEQYFGPGTRLTVT.

This rearrangement joins TRBV7-2 to TRBJ2-7; TRBD2 is a possible D gene (5 bases). Germline lookup yields CDR1 SGHTA and CDR2 FQGNSA. Trimming stripped 4 bases from V and 5 bases from J, with 12 bases between. The CDR3 is made up of 13 amino acids. The CDR3 DNA is TGTGCCAGCAGCTCTATCCTAGCCCACGAGCAGTACTTC. Protein product: CASSSILAHEQYF. The full variable domain, with the rest looked up from reference TRBV7-2 and TRBJ2-7, is GAGVSQSPSNKVTEKGKDVELRCDPISGHTALYWYRQSLGQGLEFLIYFQGNSAPDKSGLPSDRFSAERTGGSVSTLTIQRTQQEDSAVYLCASSSILAHEQYFGPGTRLTVT.

In this sample, this clonotype turned up many times. In DNA form, the CDR3 reads TGTGCCTGGAATCGGGGGAGCTCCTACAATGAGCAGTTCTTC. This gives the protein CAWNRGSSYNEQFF. This sequence joins TRBV30 and TRBJ2-1; tentative D call: TRBD2 (6 bases). The CDR3 has 14 residues. Germline V gives CDR1 GTSNPN, CDR2 SVGIG (reference sequence). V was cut by 4 bases and J by 0 bases, with 10 bases left in between.

This clonotype appeared many times. The chain couples TRBV4-3 to TRBJ2-7; 8 positions agree with TRBD1. The germline V gene encodes CDR1 LGHNA and CDR2 YSLEER. J gave up 3 bases and V 3 bases, and 4 bases lay outside the gene matches. This CDR3 has 14 amino acids. CDR3 loop: CASSHGQGNYEQYF. The CDR3 region has the DNA TGCGCCAGCAGCCATGGACAGGGTAACTACGAGCAGTACTTC.

This clonotype was found many times. J is TRBJ2-5 and V is TRBV11-3; TRBD2 agrees at 8 bases. The V gene end was trimmed by 1 base and the J gene end by 2 bases; junction bases not matched to a gene: 9. This CDR3 region has 17 residues. Germline V gene data show CDR1 as SGHNT and CDR2 as YENEEA. The CDR3 region is CASSLGGLGGKQETQYF. The CDR3, as DNA: TGTGCCAGCAGCTTAGGGGGACTAGGCGGAAAGCAAGAGACCCAGTACTTC.

The chain couples TRBV7-6 to TRBJ2-2; D gene unclear. The CDR3 contains 12 residues. The V end lost 5 bases, the J end lost 1 base, and 2 bases lay between the germline ends. CDR1 and CDR2 from the germline V gene are SGHVS and FNYEAQ. CDR3 residues: CASSRNTGELFF. The CDR3 DNA sequence: TGTGCCAGCAGCAGGAACACCGGGGAGCTGTTTTTT.

Many counts were recorded for this clonotype. This chain uses TRBV9 with TRBJ2-5; D ambiguous. This CDR3 comprises 15 residues. Germline V gene sequence: CDR1 SGDLS, CDR2 YYNGEE. The V and J ends lost 0 bases and 2 bases respectively, with 11 bases between them. The CDR3 DNA reads TGTGCCAGCAGCGTAGGAACACAAATACAAGAGACCCAGTACTTC. It is translated as CASSVGTQIQETQYF.